These 27 T cell receptor beta chains were all obtained from the same sample, sequenced in a study of T-cell reconstitution after alpha-beta-depleted transplantation in children. As it was prepared, the TCRbeta library received unique molecular identifiers. Each CDR3 protein gets one entry after TCRdb re-called the PCR reads with MiXCR. The repertoire consists of approximately 1,000,000 distinct CDR3 sequences, with about 29% occurring once and the leading ten covering over 25%. The sequencing here drew on PBMCs, mostly from graft donor cells, taken 360 days after TCRalphabeta/CD19-depleted stem cell transplant. These receptors came from a boy younger than two who had a stem cell transplant for SCID, so the T cells may come from the graft donor.

V usage is TRBV5-1 and J usage is TRBJ2-6; possible D gene TRBD1, 5 bases. Deletions cut 0 bases from V and 0 bases from J, with 19 bases between. This CDR3 spans 20 amino acids. The germline CDR1 and CDR2 sequences are SGHRS and YFSETQ. The CDR3 is CASSLDAFGRDSSGANVLTF. DNA of the CDR3: TGCGCCAGCAGCTTGGACGCTTTTGGCAGGGATAGCTCTGGGGCCAACGTCCTGACTTTC. Looking up the rest from reference TRBV5-1 and TRBJ2-6 gives the full variable domain: KAGVTQTPRYLIKTRGQQVTLSCSPISGHRSVSWYQQTPGQGLQFLFEYFSETQRNKGNFPGRFSGRQFSNSRSEMNVSTLELGDSALYLCASSLDAFGRDSSGANVLTFGAGSRLTVL.

In regard to this clonotype: One junction end disagrees with the germline gene, perhaps due to a read error. V gene TRBV4-2 combines with J gene TRBJ1-2; D uncertain. Germline V gene sequence: CDR1 LGHNA, CDR2 YNFKEQ. The CDR3 spans 14 residues. CDR3 coding DNA: TGTGCCAGCAGCCAAGCCGGAGAAAACTATGGCTACATCTTC. It translates to CASSQAGENYGYIF.

In its sample, this clonotype was seen a few times. The J gene is TRBJ2-2, the V gene TRBV28, with D perhaps TRBD2 (5 bases). V was clipped by 5 bases and J by 3 bases, with 13 bases between them. Per germline, CDR1 MDHEN and CDR2 SYDVKM. This CDR3 has 15 residues. CDR3 loop: CASSPSGPDTGELFF. The CDR3 DNA is TGTGCCAGCAGTCCCAGCGGACCCGACACCGGGGAGCTGTTTTTT.

This chain links TRBV20-1 with TRBJ2-3; 11 bases agree with TRBD2. Germline CDR1 is DFQATT and CDR2 is SNEGSKA (reference sequence). V trimming: 4 bases; J trimming: 2 bases; junction bases outside the gene matches: 8. This CDR3 comprises 16 residues. The CDR3 loop reads CSANVAGGFPTDTQYF. DNA for the CDR3: TGCAGTGCTAATGTAGCGGGGGGGTTCCCCACAGATACGCAGTATTTT.

CDR3 nucleotide sequence: TGTGCCAGCAGTTTATGGCATCTAGCCAAAAACATTCAGTACTTC. As protein: CASSLWHLAKNIQYF. The V and J genes are TRBV12-3 or TRBV12-4 and TRBJ2-4; D ambiguous. Trimming took 2 bases from V and 0 from J, leaving 8 bases between them. CDR3 length: 15 amino acids.

The chain carries TRBV11-1 and TRBJ2-1; D unresolved. CDR1 is SGHAT, CDR2 FQDESV, per germline (reference sequence). This CDR3 spans 15 amino acids. V was trimmed by 5 bases and J by 5 bases, leaving 16 bases between them. The CDR3 loop is CASSIRRSTNNEQFF. The CDR3 nucleotides are TGTGCCAGCAGCATCCGACGGTCAACTAACAATGAGCAGTTCTTC.

This clonotype was observed many times. V and J are TRBV9 and TRBJ2-2; tentative D call: TRBD1 (6 bases). Trimming took off 7 bases at V and 7 bases at J, with 8 bases between the two ends. Per germline, CDR1 SGDLS and CDR2 YYNGEE. The CDR3 contains 11 residues. The CDR3 DNA reads TGTGCCAGCGGACAGATCGGGGAGCTGTTTTTT. Its translation is CASGQIGELFF.

The V and J genes are TRBV20-1 and TRBJ2-7, with D perhaps matching TRBD2 (8 bases). Germline V gene lookup returns CDR1 DFQATT and CDR2 SNEGSKA (reference sequence). CDR3 length: 14 residues. The DNA for the CDR3 is TGCAGCGGGAGGGGGGAGATAGGGGGCGGCGAGCAGTACTTC. It is translated as CSGRGEIGGGEQYF.

CDR3 bases: TGCAGTGCTAGACTAGCGGGGGGGAATAACGAGCAGTACTTC. Translated: CSARLAGGNNEQYF. The J gene is TRBJ2-7, the V gene TRBV20-1, with TRBD2 identical over 12 bases. V was pared by 2 bases and J by 5 bases, with 4 bases of the junction left unmatched. From germline, CDR1 is DFQATT and CDR2 SNEGSKA (reference sequence). CDR3 length: 14 residues.

The chain links TRBV29-1 to TRBJ2-2; D is ambiguous. Between the trimmed V and J ends, which lost 8 bases and 5 bases, there was a span of 12 bases. The germline CDR1 and CDR2 sequences are SQVTM and ANQGSEA. The length of the CDR3 is 12 residues. The CDR3 DNA reads as TGCAGCTTTTCCGGAAGTACCGGGGAGCTGTTTTTT. Its translation: CSFSGSTGELFF.

The chain is built from TRBV28 and TRBJ1-5; D remains ambiguous. The V gene's germline CDR1 is MDHEN and CDR2 SYDVKM. This CDR3 is built from 17 residues. The V end was cut by 1 base, the J end by 0 bases, with 13 bases between. CDR3 in DNA: TGTGCCAGCAGTTTATCGGGTTTGCCCTCTAGCAATCAGCCCCAGCATTTT. As protein: CASSLSGLPSSNQPQHF.

The chain couples TRBV12-3 or TRBV12-4 to TRBJ2-7, with D hard to call. V was cut by 7 bases and J by 4 bases, with 17 bases left in between. The CDR3 is made up of 14 amino acids. Here the CDR3 reads CASKNQRTNYEQYF. In DNA, the CDR3 is TGTGCCAGCAAGAACCAAAGGACGAATTACGAGCAGTACTTC.

This chain uses TRBV20-1 with TRBJ2-2, with 8 bases identical to TRBD2. The CDR3 covers 15 residues. Losses at the gene ends were 5 bases for V and 7 bases for J; bases not matched to a gene: 12. CDR1 and CDR2 (germline): DFQATT, SNEGSKA (reference sequence). CDR3 region: CSAVKRGRGIGELFF. The CDR3 DNA is TGCAGTGCTGTTAAGCGGGGGCGGGGTATCGGGGAGCTGTTTTTT.

This clonotype came up many times. The genes are TRBV29-1 and TRBJ2-1; D uncertain. Germline V gene sequence: CDR1 SQVTM, CDR2 ANQGSEA. Trimming took 4 bases from V and 0 from J, leaving 13 bases between them. The length of the CDR3 is 15 residues. The CDR3 loop is CSVGSQLSSYNEQFF. Here the CDR3 DNA reads TGCAGCGTTGGCTCACAGCTTAGCTCCTACAATGAGCAGTTCTTC.

The V and J genes are TRBV7-2 and TRBJ2-2; TRBD1 aligns across 9 bases. CDR1 is SGHTA and CDR2 is FQGNSA in the germline V gene. Losses at the gene ends were 4 bases for V and 3 bases for J; bases not matched to a gene: 9. This CDR3 has 17 amino acids. CDR3 coding DNA: TGTGCCAGCAGCTCTGACAGGGGGAGGGTGTACACCGGGGAGCTGTTTTTT. Translating it yields CASSSDRGRVYTGELFF.

This clonotype was seen a few times. The genes are TRBV12-3 or TRBV12-4 and TRBJ1-1; no clear D gene. The length of the CDR3 is 15 residues. V dropped 4 bases and J dropped 3 bases, with 15 bases sitting between them. For the CDR3, the DNA is TGTGCCAGCAGTTACGTTTTGGGCCTCGACACTGAAGCTTTCTTT. Translating gives CASSYVLGLDTEAFF.

This clonotype was seen a single time. This chain connects TRBV6-2 or TRBV6-3 to TRBJ2-5; 10 nucleotides align to TRBD2. Per germline, CDR1 MNHEY and CDR2 SVGEGT. V shed 6 bases, J shed 6 bases, and the junction held 7 bases outside the gene matches. This CDR3 comprises 14 residues. This CDR3 is CASSRGLALQTQYF. CDR3 coding DNA: TGTGCCAGCAGCCGGGGACTAGCGCTGCAGACCCAGTACTTC.

This clonotype was observed a few times. This chain joins TRBV20-1 and TRBJ2-5; a possible D gene is TRBD2 (5 bases). This CDR3 comprises 12 residues. The germline V gene encodes CDR1 DFQATT and CDR2 SNEGSKA (reference sequence). V was cut by 5 bases and J by 2 bases, with 9 bases left in between. The CDR3 protein is CSAQADQETQYF. The CDR3 DNA reads as TGCAGTGCTCAAGCGGATCAAGAGACCCAGTACTTC.

CDR3 protein: CASSYSRKGPTDTQYF. CDR3 bases: TGTGCCAGCAGTTACTCGAGAAAGGGCCCCACAGATACGCAGTATTTT. The chain employs TRBV6-2 or TRBV6-3 and TRBJ2-3; no firm D call. This CDR3 spans 16 amino acids. Trimming stripped 0 bases from V and 2 bases from J, with 12 bases between. The germline V gene has CDR1 MNHEY and CDR2 SVGEGT.

This clonotype occurred many times. The gene calls are TRBV4-3 and TRBJ1-1; D uncertain. The CDR3 is 13 amino acids. Per germline, CDR1 LGHNA and CDR2 YSLEER. The V and J ends lost 1 base and 5 bases respectively, with 8 bases between them. The CDR3 protein is CASSQVGGTEAFF. Here the CDR3 DNA reads TGCGCCAGCAGCCAAGTGGGAGGAACTGAAGCTTTCTTT.

This rearrangement joins TRBV18 to TRBJ2-3; D may be TRBD1 (5 bases). Trimming removed 5 bases at V and 1 base at J, with 10 bases between. The germline gives CDR1 KGHSH, CDR2 LQKENI. The CDR3 has 14 residues. The CDR3, as DNA: TGTGCCAGCTCAACGGACACCCGCACAGATACGCAGTATTTT. Translation gives CASSTDTRTDTQYF.

The chain uses TRBV12-3 or TRBV12-4 and TRBJ1-4; possibly TRBD1 for D (6 bases). Trimming shortened V by 2 bases and J by 3 bases, and 19 bases separated the two germline ends. The CDR3 runs 18 residues. CDR3 sequence: CASSLSGGSVESNEKLFF. The CDR3 region has the DNA TGTGCCAGCAGTTTATCTGGGGGCTCCGTGGAGTCTAATGAAAAACTGTTTTTT.

This clonotype was found a few times. V and J are TRBV12-3 or TRBV12-4 and TRBJ2-1; D uncertain. This CDR3 is built from 13 residues. Trimming stripped 5 bases from V and 7 bases from J, with 12 bases between. This CDR3 reads CASSPRVSNEQFF. CDR3 DNA: TGTGCCAGCAGTCCACGGGTTAGTAATGAGCAGTTCTTC.

This clonotype was detected a few times. This sequence joins TRBV15 and TRBJ2-5; D gene unclear. Between the trimmed V and J ends, which lost 1 base and 5 bases, there was a span of 11 bases. Germline V gives CDR1 LNHNV, CDR2 YYDKDF (reference sequence). CDR3 length: 14 amino acids. In nucleotides, the CDR3 is TGTGCCACCAGCAGAGGGAAGAGCTGGGAGACCCAGTACTTC. This codes for CATSRGKSWETQYF. Drawing the rest from reference TRBV15 and TRBJ2-5, the complete variable domain is DAMVIQNPRYQVTQFGKPVTLSCSQTLNHNVMYWYQQKSSQAPKLLFHYYDKDFNNEADTPDNFQSRRPNTSFCFLDIRSPGLGDTAMYLCATSRGKSWETQYFGPGTRLLVL.

This clonotype was detected a few times. CDR3 region: CASRGGPRGGTTDTQYF. The CDR3 DNA reads TGTGCCAGCAGAGGGGGACCTAGGGGAGGGACCACAGATACGCAGTATTTT. V is TRBV6-2 or TRBV6-3 and J is TRBJ2-3; possible D gene TRBD2, 7 bases. The germline gives CDR1 MNHEY, CDR2 SVGEGT. This CDR3 is built from 17 residues. Trimming took 6 bases from V and 2 from J, leaving 21 bases between them.

This chain links TRBV20-1 with TRBJ2-7, with D possibly called TRBD1 or TRBD2 (6 bases each). The CDR3 has 14 amino acids. Between the trimmed V and J ends, which lost 0 bases and 4 bases, there was a span of 13 bases. Germline V CDR1 and CDR2: DFQATT, SNEGSKA (reference sequence). The CDR3 DNA is TGCAGTGCTAGAGATACTAGCAGGGGATACGAGCAGTACTTC. As protein: CSARDTSRGYEQYF.

This clonotype was found a few times. The genes are TRBV7-9 and TRBJ2-5, with TRBD2 matching 7 bases. The CDR3 has 14 amino acids. Trimming removed 3 bases from V and 4 bases from J; junction bases left unmatched: 5. Germline V gene sequence: CDR1 SEHNR, CDR2 FQNEAQ (reference sequence). The CDR3 DNA reads as TGTGCCAGCAGCTTCGCGGGGGTTCGAGAGACCCAGTACTTC. Amino acids: CASSFAGVRETQYF.